These T cell receptor beta chains were read from a single sample in a study of liver allograft versus peripheral blood T cells. TCRdb re-called the reads with MiXCR, one entry per CDR3 protein. This table has about 9,000 distinct CDR3 sequences, roughly 15% appearing once. The receptor set was obtained from a human patient who had a liver transplant. The T cells may come from the graft donor. Each CDR3 is given with its conserved first and last residue. Each record gives: J gene, clone size, V gene, D gene, CDR3 DNA, CDR3 protein. A D gene is named only where the DNA matches it firmly. Size is omitted from some rows. Given values are once, few, many or a class for expanded clones.

>TRBJ1-1|few|TRBV7-9|TRBD1
TGTGCCAGCAGCTTAACAGGGGGCGAGGACACTGAAGCTTTCTTT
CASSLTGGEDTEAFF
>TRBJ2-3|medium-sized|TRBV6-5|TRBD2
TGTGCCAGCAGTTACGGGCTGACTAGCGGCACAGATACGCAGTATTTT
CASSYGLTSGTDTQYF
>TRBJ2-3|medium-sized|TRBV19|TRBD2
TGTGCCAGTAGTAGCGGGAGGGCCACAGATACGCAGTATTTT
CASSSGRATDTQYF
>TRBJ1-5|medium-sized|TRBV6-1|.
TGTGCCAGCAGTGTAGAGCGCAATCAGCCCCAGCATTTT
CASSVERNQPQHF
>TRBJ1-5|few|TRBV12-3/TRBV12-4|.
TGTGCCAGCAGTTTCGGGGGTAATAGCAATCAGCCCCAGCATTTT
CASSFGGNSNQPQHF
>TRBJ1-6|medium-sized|TRBV6-5|.
TGTGCCAGCACCTATGGACCGAGGAGCTCCTATAATTCACCCCTCCACTTT
CASTYGPRSSYNSPLHF
>TRBJ1-2|medium-sized|TRBV6-1|.
TGTGCCAGCAGTGAAGGACTGCCTAACTATGGCTACACCTTC
CASSEGLPNYGYTF
>TRBJ1-2|medium-sized|TRBV19|.
TGTGCCAGTAGTATAGCTTCCAGAGGACGGCAATATGGCTACACCTTC
CASSIASRGRQYGYTF
>TRBJ1-5|few|TRBV20-1|.
TGCAGTGCTGGGCAGGGCCATCAGCCCCAGCATTTT
CSAGQGHQPQHF
>TRBJ2-5|.|TRBV7-9|.
TGTGCCAGCAGCCCGTGGACTGTGCAAGAGACCCAGTACTTC
CASSPWTVQETQYF
>TRBJ2-5|.|TRBV20-1|TRBD2
TGCAGTGCTAAAGAACTAGCGGGACCTCGGGAGACCCAGTACTTC
CSAKELAGPRETQYF
>TRBJ1-1|medium-sized|TRBV10-3|.
TGTGCCATCAGTGAGTGGCCATCCGCAGGCACTGAAGCTTTCTTT
CAISEWPSAGTEAFF
>TRBJ1-2|medium-sized|TRBV5-5|.
TGTGCCAGCAGCCCCCATTTGGGCAGCCTCCGGTTGCGCTATGGCTACACCTTC
CASSPHLGSLRLRYGYTF
>TRBJ2-2|medium-sized|TRBV28|.
TGTGCCAGCAATCCCCCCTCGGGCGGGGAGCTGTTTTTT
CASNPPSGGELFF
>TRBJ1-1|medium-sized|TRBV18|.
TGTGCCAGCTCACCCAATTCAGGGGCAGCTGAAGCTTTCTTT
CASSPNSGAAEAFF
>TRBJ2-1|.|TRBV28|.
TGTGCCAGCAGTTTCGAATACAATGAGCAGTTCTTC
CASSFEYNEQFF
>TRBJ1-5|medium-sized|TRBV5-6|.
TGTGCCAGCAGCTTTGGGTCCGGAGCCTATAGCAATCAGCCCCAGCATTTT
CASSFGSGAYSNQPQHF
>TRBJ2-7|.|TRBV19|TRBD2
TGTGCCAGTAGTCCCCGACTAGCGGGGGAGGCTGGGGAGCAGTACTTC
CASSPRLAGEAGEQYF
>TRBJ1-6|medium-sized|TRBV5-6|TRBD1
TGTGCCAGCAGTCCGACAGGGGGCTACTATAATTCACCCCTCCACTTT
CASSPTGGYYNSPLHF
>TRBJ1-2|medium-sized|TRBV18|.
TGTGCCAGCTCACCGACAGAAGTCTATGGCTACACCTTC
CASSPTEVYGYTF
>TRBJ2-7|medium-sized|TRBV12-3/TRBV12-4|TRBD2
TGTGCCAGCAGTGCCGGGACTAGCTCCCTCTACGAGCAGTACTTC
CASSAGTSSLYEQYF
>TRBJ1-1|.|TRBV14|.
TGTGCCAGCAGCCGACAAATGAACACTGAAGCTTTCTTT
CASSRQMNTEAFF
>TRBJ2-7|.|TRBV20-1|TRBD2
TGCAGTGCTGTCGCTAGCGGGCGCTTCTACGAGCAGTACTTC
CSAVASGRFYEQYF
>TRBJ1-1|medium-sized|TRBV24-1|TRBD1
TGTGCCACCAGTGATTCCTCGACAGGGCTAACTGAAGCTTTCTTT
CATSDSSTGLTEAFF
>TRBJ2-7|few|TRBV11-1|.
TGTGCCAGCAGTTCCTCCTACGAGCAGTACTTC
CASSSSYEQYF
>TRBJ2-6|medium-sized|TRBV19|.
TGTGCCAGTAGTATTTCCCGGGCACAGGGGGGGAAATCTGGGGCCAACGTCCTGACTTTC
CASSISRAQGGKSGANVLTF
>TRBJ2-5|many|TRBV7-2|TRBD2
TGTGCCAGCAGCCTACTTACTAGCGGGCTTAAGACCCAGTACTTC
CASSLLTSGLKTQYF
>TRBJ1-2|few|TRBV20-1|TRBD1
TGCAGTGCTACTCAGGGGGCCAGGGGCTACACCTTC
CSATQGARGYTF
>TRBJ1-5|.|TRBV7-9|TRBD1
TGTGCCAGCAGCTTAGGGGCAGGGGGAGACAATCAGCCCCAGCATTTT
CASSLGAGGDNQPQHF
>TRBJ2-3|.|TRBV14|TRBD2
TGTGCCAGCAGCCGCCTTACGGGGGGATATAGGGCAGATACGCAGTATTTT
CASSRLTGGYRADTQYF
>TRBJ1-1|.|TRBV12-5|TRBD1
TGTGCTAGTGCCCTAAAAGTACCGGGACAGATGAACACTGAAGCTTTCTTT
CASALKVPGQMNTEAFF
>TRBJ2-5|.|TRBV6-2/TRBV6-3|.
TGTGCCAACAGGCACAGGGCAGGGTGGACCCAGTACTTC
CANRHRAGWTQYF
>TRBJ1-4|medium-sized|TRBV15|TRBD1
TGTGCCACCAGCAGAACCCAGGGGGCGCCAAGGGAAAAACTGTTTTTT
CATSRTQGAPREKLFF
>TRBJ2-2|few|TRBV12-3/TRBV12-4|.
TGTGCCAGCAGCTCTTTCGGGGGCTCGAACACCGGGGAGCTGTTTTTT
CASSSFGGSNTGELFF
>TRBJ1-6|few|TRBV28|.
TGTGCCAGCAGCCGGGACCTTGGGGATTCACCCCTCCACTTT
CASSRDLGDSPLHF
>TRBJ2-1|many|TRBV28|TRBD2
TGTGCCAGCACTTTAGCGGGGGGCCCTTTGAATGAGCAGTTCTTC
CASTLAGGPLNEQFF
>TRBJ1-1|.|TRBV20-1|.
TGCAGTGTGAGGGGGGGCTTGAACACTGAAGCTTTCTTT
CSVRGGLNTEAFF
>TRBJ1-5|many|TRBV27|.
TGTGCCAGCAGTCGAATCAGCGGGGGTCTTAATCAGCCCCAGCATTTT
CASSRISGGLNQPQHF
>TRBJ1-2|medium-sized|TRBV6-1|.
TGTGCCAGCAGCCAATTCTATGGCTACACCTTC
CASSQFYGYTF
>TRBJ2-3|.|TRBV9|.
TGTGCCAGCAGCACACGGACAGATCCAGATACGCAGTATTTT
CASSTRTDPDTQYF
>TRBJ1-2|few|TRBV20-1|.
TGCAGTGCTAGAAACAGAAACTATGGCTACACCTTC
CSARNRNYGYTF
>TRBJ2-1|medium-sized|TRBV6-2/TRBV6-3|TRBD2
TGTGCCAGCAGTTACGGGACTAGCGGCTTCTCCTACAATGAGCAGTTCTTC
CASSYGTSGFSYNEQFF
>TRBJ2-4|few|TRBV5-6|.
TGTGCCAGCAGCTATGGAGACATTCAGTACTTC
CASSYGDIQYF